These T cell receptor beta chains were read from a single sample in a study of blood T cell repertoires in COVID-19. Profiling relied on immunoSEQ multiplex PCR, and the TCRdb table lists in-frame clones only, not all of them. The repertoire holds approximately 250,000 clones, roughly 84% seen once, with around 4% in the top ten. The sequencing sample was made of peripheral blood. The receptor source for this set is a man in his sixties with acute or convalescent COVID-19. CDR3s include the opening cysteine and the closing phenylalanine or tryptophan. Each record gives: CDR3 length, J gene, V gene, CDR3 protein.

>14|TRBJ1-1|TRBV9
CASSPPQGLSEAFF
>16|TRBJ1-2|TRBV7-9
CASSPSRVGPNYGYTF
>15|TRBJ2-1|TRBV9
CASSASSGRYNEQFF
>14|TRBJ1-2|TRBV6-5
CASRSPNPFYGYTF
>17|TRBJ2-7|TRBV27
CASSLSGQGANPYEQYF
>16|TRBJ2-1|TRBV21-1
CASSKALRTAYNEQFF
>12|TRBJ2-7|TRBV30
CAWSFISYEQYF
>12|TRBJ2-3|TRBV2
CASNNWEGTQYF
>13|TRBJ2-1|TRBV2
CASGREKYNEQFF
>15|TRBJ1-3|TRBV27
CASRLTGGTGNTIYF
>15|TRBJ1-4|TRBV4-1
CASSYGGGGGEKLFF
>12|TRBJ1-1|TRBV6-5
CASSRDITEAFF
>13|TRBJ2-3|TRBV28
CASSPLGRGTQYF
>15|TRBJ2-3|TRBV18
CASSPQERGADTQYF
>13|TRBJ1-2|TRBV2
CASRSGQVFGYTF
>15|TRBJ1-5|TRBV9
CASSVTGAGNQPQHF
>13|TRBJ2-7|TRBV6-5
CAIGGSVPYEQYF
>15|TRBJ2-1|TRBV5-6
CASNHPEGAYNEQFF
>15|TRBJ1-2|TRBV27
CASLPRDRATSGYTF
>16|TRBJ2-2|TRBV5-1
CASSHSGATNTGELFF
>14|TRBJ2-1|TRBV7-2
CASSFRQGAGEQFF
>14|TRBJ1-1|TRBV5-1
CASSLANYRLEAFF
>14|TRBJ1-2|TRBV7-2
CASSLVGQTYGYTF
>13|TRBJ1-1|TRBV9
CASSVEDRVEAFF